These T cell receptor beta chains were read from a single sample in a study of tumor T cells in aggressive B-cell lymphoma. Measured with immunoSEQ multiplex PCR; TCRdb has only the in-frame clones, and not every one. The profile shows about 3,500 clones, approximately 93% of them singletons. The specimen sequenced was tumor tissue. The source of these receptors is an adult with diffuse large B cell lymphoma. The CDR3 runs from the conserved cysteine through the conserved F or W. D genes are given only for firm matches. Not every row has a clone size; where given, it reads once, few, many or a size class.

V gene	J gene	clone size	D gene	CDR3 DNA	CDR3 protein
TRBV20-1	TRBJ2-5	NA	NA	TGCAGTGCTAGACAGGGAGAGACCCAGTACTTC	CSARQGETQYF
TRBV11-1	TRBJ2-7	NA	TRBD1	TGTGCCAGCAGCCTTACAGGGGTAGGCGAGCAGTACTTC	CASSLTGVGEQYF
TRBV5-6	TRBJ1-1	once	NA	TGTGCCAGCAGCCAAAACACTGAAGCTTTCTTT	CASSQNTEAFF
TRBV27	TRBJ2-7	NA	TRBD1	TGTGCCAGCAGGCGACAGGGCGCCTACGAGCAGTACTTC	CASRRQGAYEQYF
TRBV9	TRBJ1-2	NA	NA	TGTGCCAGCAGCCCCCGGGGGTTGGGCTATGGCTACACCTTC	CASSPRGLGYGYTF
TRBV14	TRBJ2-1	NA	TRBD1	TGTGCCAGCAGCCACCTGGGACAGCTATACAATGAGCAGTTCTTC	CASSHLGQLYNEQFF
TRBV6-6	TRBJ1-2	NA	TRBD1	TGTGCCAGCAGTTACGGGGACAGCCTTCCGGATGGCTACACCTTC	CASSYGDSLPDGYTF
TRBV5-1	TRBJ1-1	once	TRBD1	TGCGCCAGCAGCTTGGCGGGACAGGGGGTTAACACTGAAGCTTTCTTT	CASSLAGQGVNTEAFF
TRBV6-5	TRBJ1-1	NA	NA	TGTGCCAGCGCCCGGGTTAGGTCAACTGAAGCTTTCTTT	CASARVRSTEAFF
TRBV11-2	TRBJ2-3	NA	NA	TGTGCCAGCAGCTTAGTCCCCGGCACAGATACGCAGTATTTT	CASSLVPGTDTQYF
TRBV5-1	TRBJ2-2	NA	TRBD1	TGCGCCAGCAGCTTGCAAACGACAGGGTCCGGGGAGCTGTTTTTT	CASSLQTTGSGELFF
TRBV7-8	TRBJ2-2	NA	NA	TGTGCCAGCACACGCGGTACGAACACCGGGGAGCTGTTTTTT	CASTRGTNTGELFF
TRBV5-1	TRBJ2-7	NA	TRBD1	TGCGCCAGCAGCTTGGCCGCGGGACAGGGGATCTACGAGCAGTACTTC	CASSLAAGQGIYEQYF
TRBV5-5	TRBJ2-3	NA	NA	TGTGCCAGCAGCCCGAGGGCATCAAGCACAGATACGCAGTATTTT	CASSPRASSTDTQYF
TRBV2	TRBJ2-6	NA	NA	TGTGCCAGCAGTGCCCGACAGGACCTACTCTCTGGGGCCAACGTCCTGACTTTC	CASSARQDLLSGANVLTF
TRBV7-2	TRBJ2-5	NA	NA	TGTGCCAGCAGCCACGGGATTCCCGGGGAGACCCAGTACTTC	CASSHGIPGETQYF
TRBV30	TRBJ1-1	NA	NA	TGTGCCTGGAGTCAGACAGGACAAGGGGCTTTCTTT	CAWSQTGQGAFF
TRBV28	TRBJ2-1	NA	TRBD2	TGTGCCAGCAGCCAACTAGCGGCCCGGTTCTTC	CASSQLAARFF
TRBV19	TRBJ2-5	once	TRBD2	TGTGCCAGTAGTAAGGCCAGCGGGAGGGCCTCGGAGACCCAGTACTTC	CASSKASGRASETQYF
TRBV4-1	TRBJ2-7	NA	TRBD2	TGCGCCAGCAGCCAAGATGAGGCGGGAGGGCTAGACGAGCAGTACTTC	CASSQDEAGGLDEQYF
TRBV11-2	TRBJ2-4	NA	NA	TGTGCCAGCAGCTTCAGGGACTCCCTAGCCAAAAACATTCAGTACTTC	CASSFRDSLAKNIQYF
TRBV28	TRBJ2-2	NA	TRBD2	TGTGCCAGCAGTTCGCGGGGGGGCACCGGGGAGCTGTTTTTT	CASSSRGGTGELFF
TRBV28	TRBJ2-3	NA	TRBD2	TGTGCCAGCGGAGTTCTAGCGGGAGTAGGGAAGAGCACAGATACGCAGTATTTT	CASGVLAGVGKSTDTQYF
TRBV7-2	TRBJ1-2	NA	NA	TGTGCCAGCAGCTTAGCGAGGTTAAAAGGCTACACCTTC	CASSLARLKGYTF
TRBV7-9	TRBJ2-3	NA	TRBD2	TGTGCCAGCAGCCCACTAGCGGGAGCGGACACAGATACGCAGTATTTT	CASSPLAGADTDTQYF
TRBV18	TRBJ2-1	NA	TRBD1	TGTGCCAGCTCACCACCCGCAGGGACAGTCTTCAATGAGCAGTTCTTC	CASSPPAGTVFNEQFF
TRBV27	TRBJ1-1	NA	NA	TGTGCCAGCAGTTTTATGGGCGCGGCTTTCTTT	CASSFMGAAFF
TRBV19	TRBJ1-1	few	TRBD1	TGTGCCAGTAGTCCCCAGGACAGGGACACTGAAGCTTTCTTT	CASSPQDRDTEAFF
TRBV6-6	TRBJ1-5	NA	TRBD1	TGTGCCAGCAGAGGGACAGCTCAGCCCCAGCATTTT	CASRGTAQPQHF
TRBV27	TRBJ1-2	NA	TRBD1	TGTGCCAGCAGTCCAGGGGGTATTGACTATGGCTACACCTTC	CASSPGGIDYGYTF
TRBV30	TRBJ2-7	NA	NA	TGTGCCTGGAGTGGCAGCGGACTCTACGAGCAGTACTTC	CAWSGSGLYEQYF
TRBV5-7	TRBJ1-1	NA	NA	TGTGCCAGCAGCTTGGCAGGGAACACTGAAGCTTTCTTT	CASSLAGNTEAFF
TRBV30	TRBJ1-4	once	NA	TGTGCCTGGAGTGAAGGGGCTATTTCAAATGAAAAACTGTTTTTT	CAWSEGAISNEKLFF
TRBV5-1	TRBJ2-7	NA	TRBD2	TGCGCCAGCAGCTTGGAGCTCGTGACTAGCGGGTACGAGCAGTACTTC	CASSLELVTSGYEQYF
TRBV29-1	TRBJ1-2	NA	NA	TGCAGCGCCGAAGGGCTCGGAGGCGGCTACACCTTC	CSAEGLGGGYTF
TRBV25-1	TRBJ1-3	NA	NA	TGTGCCAGCAGTGGCCCGGGTCGGGGATTGGGAAACACCATATATTTT	CASSGPGRGLGNTIYF
TRBV29-1	TRBJ2-3	few	NA	TGCAGCGTTGAAGGCCCAGGCACAGATACGCAGTATTTT	CSVEGPGTDTQYF
TRBV19	TRBJ2-3	once	NA	TGTGCCACCGCGGCGGCATATAGCACAGATACGCAGTATTTT	CATAAAYSTDTQYF
TRBV27	TRBJ2-3	NA	TRBD2	TGTGCCAGCAGTACCCGTGGACTAGCGGCTAGCACAGATACGCAGTATTTT	CASSTRGLAASTDTQYF